In this sample, the clone carrying this T cell receptor (beta chain) turned up a few times. Its antigen remains unknown. The patients, who ranged from 18 to 65 in age, presented with newly diagnosed hyperthyroidism lasting under 2 months. Diagnoses rested on clinical symptoms, serum thyroxine and TRAb, thyroid ultrasound and orbital computed tomography. This sample is drawn from a study of T cells in Graves' hyperthyroidism and ophthalmopathy. Authors of the study amplified TCR beta CDR3 regions from RNA transcripts. First-round RT-PCR targeting the TCR CDR3 was performed with the HTBI primer set. MiXCR was run by TCRdb on the multiplex PCR reads, yielding one entry per CDR3 protein. Of around 520,000 distinct CDR3 sequences listed, approximately 15% are singletons. General study findings and limits: Most thyroid clonotypes that were expanded above 0.001 also turned up in blood.

The TCR originated in a woman aged 18-35 years with Graves' hyperthyroidism. The sequenced material came from blood.

CDR3 residues: CASSGPGQGASSGTLEQYF. Written as DNA, the CDR3 is TGTGCCAGTAGTGGTCCGGGACAGGGGGCGTCTAGCGGGACCTTGGAGCAGTACTTC. The chain has TRBV19 and TRBJ2-7; 12 nucleotides match TRBD1. With V trimmed by 5 bases and J by 7 bases, 21 bases remained unmatched. CDR3 length: 19 amino acids. Germline V gene data show CDR1 as LNHDA and CDR2 as SQIVND (reference sequence).